The source of this TCR beta chain is a study of tumor and adjacent non-tumor tissue in lung cancer. Study details: Patients comprised approximately eleven adenocarcinoma, 2 squamous cell carcinoma and 1 small cell lung cancer. Study outcomes and limitations: Tumor tissue had significantly higher TCR diversity than normal lung. Tumor TCR diversity, when higher, was linked to shorter survival.

Details on this clonotype: Its antigen remains unknown. An end of the junction does not agree with germline; a read error may underlie this.

This sample's RNA came from whole unsorted tissue. Donors were chemotherapy-naive, newly diagnosed lung cancer surgical patients in China, August–late 2014. Germline assignment: CDR1 MNHEY and CDR2 SVGEGT. CDR3 length: 14 amino acids. The library came from three nested PCR rounds adapted from ARM-PCR protocols. Each CDR3 protein gets one entry after TCRdb re-called the multiplex PCR reads with MiXCR. The table lists 55,000 to 70,000 distinct CDR3 sequences, about 61% of them singletons. The sample comprised lung tumor tissue. This sequence was found in a man between 50 and 59 years old with non-small cell lung cancer. The chain carries TRBV6-2 or TRBV6-3 and TRBJ2-7, with D unclear. CDR3 amino acids: CASCYSPDTYEQYF. The DNA of the CDR3 is TGTGCCAGCTGTTACTCACCCGACACCTACGAGCAATACTTC.